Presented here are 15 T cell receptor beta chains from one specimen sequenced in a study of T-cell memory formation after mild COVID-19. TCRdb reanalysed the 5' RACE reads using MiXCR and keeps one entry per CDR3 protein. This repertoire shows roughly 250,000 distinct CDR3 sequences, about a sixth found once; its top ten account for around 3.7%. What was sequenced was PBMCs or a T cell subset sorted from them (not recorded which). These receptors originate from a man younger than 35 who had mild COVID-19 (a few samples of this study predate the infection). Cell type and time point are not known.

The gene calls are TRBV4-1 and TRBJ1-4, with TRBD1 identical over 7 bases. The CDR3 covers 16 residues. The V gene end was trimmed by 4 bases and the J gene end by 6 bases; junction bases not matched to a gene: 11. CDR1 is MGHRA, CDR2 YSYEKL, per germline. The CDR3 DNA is TGCGCCAGCAGCCTTAATACTACAGGGGCTCATGAAAAACTGTTTTTT. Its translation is CASSLNTTGAHEKLFF.

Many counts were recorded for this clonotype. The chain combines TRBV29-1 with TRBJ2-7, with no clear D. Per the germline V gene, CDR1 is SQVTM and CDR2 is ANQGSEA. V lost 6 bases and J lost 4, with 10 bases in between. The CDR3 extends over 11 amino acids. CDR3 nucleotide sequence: TGCAGCGTCCGGAGTCGGTACGAGCAGTACTTC. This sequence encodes CSVRSRYEQYF.

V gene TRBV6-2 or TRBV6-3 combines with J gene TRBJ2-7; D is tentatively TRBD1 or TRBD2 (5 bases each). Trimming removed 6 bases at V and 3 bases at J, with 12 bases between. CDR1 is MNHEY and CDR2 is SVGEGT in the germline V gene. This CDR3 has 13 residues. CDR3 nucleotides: TGTGCCAGCAGCCCCAGTGGGGGCTACGAGCAGTACGTC. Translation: CASSPSGGYEQYV.

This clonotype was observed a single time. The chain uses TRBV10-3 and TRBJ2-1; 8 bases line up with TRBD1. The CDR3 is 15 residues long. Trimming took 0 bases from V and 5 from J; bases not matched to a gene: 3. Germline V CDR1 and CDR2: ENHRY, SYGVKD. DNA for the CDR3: TGTGCCATCAGTGAGTCGACAGGGGCAAACAATGAGCAGTTCTTC. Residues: CAISESTGANNEQFF.

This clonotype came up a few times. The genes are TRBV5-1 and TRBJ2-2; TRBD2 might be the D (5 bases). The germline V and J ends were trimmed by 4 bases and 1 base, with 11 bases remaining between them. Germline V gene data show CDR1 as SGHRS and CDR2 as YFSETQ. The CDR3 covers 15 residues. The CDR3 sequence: CASSQTAGNTGELFF. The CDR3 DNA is TGCGCCAGCAGCCAGACCGCGGGGAACACCGGGGAGCTGTTTTTT.

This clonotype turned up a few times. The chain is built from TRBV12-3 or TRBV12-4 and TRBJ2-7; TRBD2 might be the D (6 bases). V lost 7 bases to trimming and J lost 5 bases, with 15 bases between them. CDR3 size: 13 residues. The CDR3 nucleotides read TGTGCCAGCACCAATCACGGGAGCGACGAGCAGTACGTC. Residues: CASTNHGSDEQYV.

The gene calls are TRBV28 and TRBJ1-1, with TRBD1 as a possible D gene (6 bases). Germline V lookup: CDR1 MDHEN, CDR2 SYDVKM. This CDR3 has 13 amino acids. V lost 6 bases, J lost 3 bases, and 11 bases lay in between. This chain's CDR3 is CASRVHRDTEAFF. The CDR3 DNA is TGTGCCAGCAGGGTTCACAGGGACACTGAAGCTTTCTTT.

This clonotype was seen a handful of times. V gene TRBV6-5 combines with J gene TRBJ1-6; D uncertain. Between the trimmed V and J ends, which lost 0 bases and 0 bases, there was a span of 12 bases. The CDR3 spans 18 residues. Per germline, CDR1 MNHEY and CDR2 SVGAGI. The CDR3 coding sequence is TGTGCCAGCAGTTACTCGCCGGCTCCGGGCTCCTATAATTCACCCCTCCACTTT. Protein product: CASSYSPAPGSYNSPLHF.

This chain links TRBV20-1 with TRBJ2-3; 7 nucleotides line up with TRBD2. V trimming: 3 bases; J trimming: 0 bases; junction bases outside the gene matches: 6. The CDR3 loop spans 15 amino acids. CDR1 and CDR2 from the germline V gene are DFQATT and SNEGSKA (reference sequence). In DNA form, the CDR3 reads TGCAGTGCTAGCCCAGCGGGGAGTAGCACAGATACGCAGTATTTT. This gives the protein CSASPAGSSTDTQYF.

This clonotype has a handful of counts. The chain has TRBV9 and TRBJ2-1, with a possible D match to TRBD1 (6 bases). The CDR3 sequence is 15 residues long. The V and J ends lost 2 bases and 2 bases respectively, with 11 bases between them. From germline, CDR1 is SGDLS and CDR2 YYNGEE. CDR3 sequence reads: CASSVRTDPYNEQFF. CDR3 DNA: TGTGCCAGCAGCGTTCGGACAGACCCCTACAATGAGCAGTTCTTC.

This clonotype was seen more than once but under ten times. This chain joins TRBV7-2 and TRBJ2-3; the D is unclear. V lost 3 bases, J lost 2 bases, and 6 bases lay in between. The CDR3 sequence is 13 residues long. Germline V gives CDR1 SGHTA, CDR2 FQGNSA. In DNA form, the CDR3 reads TGTGCCAGCAGCTTCGCCGACACAGATACGCAGTATTTT. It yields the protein CASSFADTDTQYF.

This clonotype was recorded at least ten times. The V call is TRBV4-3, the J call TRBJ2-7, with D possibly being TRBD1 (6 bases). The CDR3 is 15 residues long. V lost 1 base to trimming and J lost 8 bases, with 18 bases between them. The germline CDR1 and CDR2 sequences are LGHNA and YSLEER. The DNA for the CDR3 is TGCGCCAGCAGCCAAGCTCCGCAAACAGGGTCCCAGCAGTACTTC. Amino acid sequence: CASSQAPQTGSQQYF.

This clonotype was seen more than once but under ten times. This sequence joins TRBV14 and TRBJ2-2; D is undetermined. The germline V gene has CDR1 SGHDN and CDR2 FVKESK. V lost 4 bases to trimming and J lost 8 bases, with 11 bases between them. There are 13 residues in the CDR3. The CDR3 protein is CASSLNSRGELFF. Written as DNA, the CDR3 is TGTGCCAGCAGCCTCAACTCACGTGGGGAGCTGTTTTTT.

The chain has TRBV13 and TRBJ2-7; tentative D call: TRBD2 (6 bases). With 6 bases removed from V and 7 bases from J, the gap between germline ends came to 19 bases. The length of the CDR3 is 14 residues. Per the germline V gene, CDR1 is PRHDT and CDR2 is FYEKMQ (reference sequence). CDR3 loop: CASSVLGPGGEQYF. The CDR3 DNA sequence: TGTGCCAGCAGTGTTCTCGGTCCAGGAGGGGAGCAGTACTTC. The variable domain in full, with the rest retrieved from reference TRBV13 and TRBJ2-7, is AAGVIQSPRHLIKEKRETATLKCYPIPRHDTVYWYQQGPGQDPQFLISFYEKMQSDKGSIPDRFSAQQFSDYHSELNMSSLELGDSALYFCASSVLGPGGEQYFGPGTRLTVT.

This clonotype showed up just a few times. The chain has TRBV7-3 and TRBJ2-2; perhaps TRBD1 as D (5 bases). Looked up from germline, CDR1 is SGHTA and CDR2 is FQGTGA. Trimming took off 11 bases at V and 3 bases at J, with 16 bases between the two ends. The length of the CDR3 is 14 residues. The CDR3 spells CAVRGQGYTGELFF. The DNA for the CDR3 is TGTGCCGTCCGTGGGCAGGGTTACACCGGGGAGCTGTTTTTT.